The 26 T cell receptor beta chains below all came from one sample that was sequenced in a study of T cells in Graves' hyperthyroidism and ophthalmopathy. Amplification of TCR beta CDR3 regions used RNA as the template. TCR CDR3 underwent first-round RT-PCR with the HTBI primer set. TCRdb reanalysed the multiplex PCR reads using MiXCR and keeps one entry per CDR3 protein. The data contain 650,000 to 850,000 distinct CDR3 sequences, around 20% of them singletons. The sequenced sample was blood. These receptors all stem from a woman aged 50 to 60 with Graves' hyperthyroidism that later progressed to Graves' ophthalmopathy.

The V and J genes are TRBV10-3 and TRBJ2-5; 7 nucleotides match TRBD2. This CDR3 region has 19 residues. CDR1 and CDR2 (germline): ENHRY, SYGVKD. The V gene end was trimmed by 6 bases and the J gene end by 3 bases; junction bases not matched to a gene: 22. CDR3 sequence (DNA): TGTGCCATCAGGGAACTACCGGGACGGACGGCTAGCGGTGAAGAGACCCAGTACTTC. Protein product: CAIRELPGRTASGEETQYF.

This clonotype was seen many times. This rearrangement joins TRBV11-2 to TRBJ2-3; TRBD2 aligns across 7 bases. Trimming took 0 bases from V and 1 from J; bases not matched to a gene: 4. CDR3 size: 16 residues. The germline CDR1 and CDR2 sequences are SGHAT and FQNNGV. This CDR3 is CASSLDWGGRTDTQYF. CDR3 nucleotides: TGTGCCAGCAGCTTAGATTGGGGGGGACGCACAGATACGCAGTATTTT.

Ten or more counts support this clonotype. The chain combines TRBV18 with TRBJ1-2; the match to TRBD1 covers 11 bases. CDR1 KGHSH and CDR2 LQKENI come from the germline V gene. Trimming removed 3 bases from V and 7 bases from J; junction bases left unmatched: 7. CDR3 length equals 15 residues. Here the CDR3 DNA reads TGTGCCAGCTCACCGGCGGACAGGGGGCCTGCTGGCTACACCTTC. Translating it yields CASSPADRGPAGYTF.

This clonotype was detected only a few times. The V and J genes are TRBV7-9 and TRBJ1-3; D possibly corresponds to TRBD1 (6 bases). V dropped 7 bases and J dropped 4 bases, with 20 bases sitting between them. This CDR3 has 16 amino acids. Germline-derived CDR1 and CDR2 are SEHNR and FQNEAQ (reference sequence). CDR3 DNA: TGTGCCAGCATCCAACGTGGGGGCCAAGTCGGAAACACCATATATTTT. Translated: CASIQRGGQVGNTIYF.

This clonotype was counted only a few times. The chain is built from TRBV4-2 and TRBJ2-3; TRBD1 agrees at 9 bases. CDR1 and CDR2 from the germline V gene are LGHNA and YNFKEQ. The CDR3 covers 18 residues. Trimming at V came to 0 bases and at J to 0 bases, leaving 7 bases not matched to a gene. CDR3 protein: CASSQDFVGTGSTDTQYF. CDR3 coding DNA: TGTGCCAGCAGCCAAGATTTTGTAGGGACAGGGAGCACAGATACGCAGTATTTT.

This clonotype appeared once. The CDR3 protein is CASSPTEQAYNEQFF. CDR3 nucleotide sequence: TGTGCCAGCAGCCCCACCGAGCAGGCGTACAATGAGCAGTTCTTC. The genes are TRBV7-9 and TRBJ2-1; no firm D call. This CDR3 has 15 amino acids. The germline V gene encodes CDR1 SEHNR and CDR2 FQNEAQ (reference sequence). V gave up 5 bases and J gave up 4 bases, with 15 bases separating them.

This clonotype came up many times. The chain carries TRBV6-1 and TRBJ1-4; D might be TRBD1 (5 bases). This CDR3 is 15 amino acids long. Trimming stripped 2 bases from V and 5 bases from J, with 12 bases between. Germline V gene data show CDR1 as MNHNS and CDR2 as SASEGT. CDR3 protein: CASSESGPGNEKLFF. The CDR3 region has the DNA TGTGCCAGCAGTGAATCGGGGCCGGGAAATGAAAAACTGTTTTTT.

This clonotype showed up just a few times. The CDR3 loop is CASSLDLAGAYNEQFF. The CDR3 DNA sequence: TGTGCCAGCAGCTTGGATCTAGCGGGGGCTTACAATGAGCAGTTCTTC. The chain carries TRBV5-4 and TRBJ2-1; 10 nucleotides line up with TRBD2. Trimming took 0 bases from V and 4 from J; bases not matched to a gene: 4. Germline values: CDR1 SGHNT, CDR2 YYREEE (reference sequence). This CDR3 is 16 amino acids long.

Ten or more counts support this clonotype. The V and J genes are TRBV5-1 and TRBJ1-1; D uncertain. The germline V gene has CDR1 SGHRS and CDR2 YFSETQ. Trimming stripped 0 bases from V and 2 bases from J, with 8 bases between. The length of the CDR3 is 14 residues. This CDR3 is CASSLEGHNTEAFF. The DNA of the CDR3 is TGCGCCAGCAGCTTGGAGGGTCACAACACTGAAGCTTTCTTT.

This clonotype has just a few counts. The rearrangement joins TRBV11-1 to TRBJ1-1, with D perhaps matching TRBD1 (5 bases). Germline CDR1 and CDR2: SGHAT and FQDESV (reference sequence). V dropped 5 bases and J dropped 0 bases, with 13 bases sitting between them. The CDR3 has 15 amino acids. The CDR3 coding sequence is TGTGCCAGCAGCGAACAGGAGCCGTTGAACACTGAAGCTTTCTTT. It is translated as CASSEQEPLNTEAFF.

This clonotype was detected a few times. This sequence may be a read error, since a much larger clone differs from it by one base. The rearrangement joins TRBV30 to TRBJ2-7; TRBD1 agrees at 7 bases. Per germline, CDR1 GTSNPN and CDR2 SVGIG (reference sequence). V lost 5 bases to trimming and J lost 2 bases; unmatched junction nucleotides: 0. The CDR3 sequence is 11 residues long. The CDR3 loop reads CAWGTAYEQYF. The CDR3 DNA follows: TGTGCCTGGGGGACAGCCTACGAGCAGTACTTC.

In this sample, this clonotype turned up many times. The chain carries TRBV3-1 and TRBJ1-1, with D perhaps matching TRBD1 (6 bases). V was clipped by 8 bases and J by 10 bases, with 17 bases between them. This CDR3 region has 12 residues. Looked up from germline, CDR1 is LGHDT and CDR2 is YNNKEL (reference sequence). The DNA for the CDR3 is TGTGCCAGCGGGGCACAGGGCCGGGTAGCTTTCTTT. Its translation is CASGAQGRVAFF.

The sample holds many counts of this clonotype. The chain couples TRBV14 to TRBJ2-3; D may be TRBD2 (6 bases). The germline V gene has CDR1 SGHDN and CDR2 FVKESK. The CDR3 has 15 amino acids. V lost 1 base and J 6 bases, leaving 14 bases between the germline ends. The CDR3 DNA is TGTGCCAGCAGCCAAGGGAGGGCTAGCAAGGATACGCAGTATTTT. This codes for CASSQGRASKDTQYF.

V and J are TRBV12-3 or TRBV12-4 and TRBJ1-4; D is unclear. V lost 6 bases, J lost 6 bases, and 14 bases lay in between. This CDR3 region has 14 residues. As DNA, the CDR3 is TGTGCCAGCAGCTTCGGCGGTGGCGATGAAAAACTGTTTTTT. It translates to CASSFGGGDEKLFF.

This clonotype was counted at least ten times. The chain links TRBV20-1 to TRBJ1-4, with no clear D. V lost 3 bases to trimming and J lost 4 bases, with 15 bases between them. The germline V gene has CDR1 DFQATT and CDR2 SNEGSKA (reference sequence). This CDR3 contains 15 residues. The CDR3 nucleotides are TGCAGTGCTAGCCCTAGGATCGCGGGTAATGAAAAACTGTTTTTT. This codes for CSASPRIAGNEKLFF.

V usage is TRBV15 and J usage is TRBJ1-2; D not certain. CDR1 is LNHNV, CDR2 YYDKDF, per germline (reference sequence). V dropped 1 base and J dropped 1 base, with 10 bases sitting between them. The CDR3 consists of 15 residues. The CDR3 region is CATSRVGRSNYGYTF. Here the CDR3 DNA reads TGTGCCACCAGCAGAGTTGGCAGGAGTAACTATGGCTACACCTTC.

At least ten counts were recorded for this clonotype. The chain combines TRBV2 with TRBJ2-3, with a possible D match to TRBD2 (6 bases). This CDR3 region has 15 residues. The germline V gene encodes CDR1 SNHLY and CDR2 FYNNEI. Trimming took off 7 bases at V and 6 bases at J, with 20 bases between the two ends. The CDR3 reads CASTSPGLLLDTQYF. The CDR3 nucleotides are TGTGCCAGCACATCCCCGGGACTGCTATTGGATACGCAGTATTTT.

This clonotype appeared once. A much larger clone is a single base away; this may be a read error. The chain combines TRBV20-1 with TRBJ2-5; a weak D match, TRBD1 (5 bases). Looked up from germline, CDR1 is DFQATT and CDR2 is SNEGSKA (reference sequence). V was shortened by 5 bases and J by 4 bases, with 14 bases between the two germline ends. CDR3 size: 13 residues. The CDR3 sequence is CSAGKDTRETQYF. DNA of the CDR3: TGCAGTGCTGGAAAGGACACCCGAGAGACCCAGTACTTC.

This clonotype was detected only a few times. The chain carries TRBV6-1 and TRBJ2-3; D is perhaps TRBD2 (7 bases). This CDR3 contains 15 residues. The ends were cut back, 2 bases at V and 1 base at J, with 10 bases in the middle. Per the germline V gene, CDR1 is MNHNS and CDR2 is SASEGT. The CDR3, as DNA: TGTGCCAGCAGTGAAATGGGGGGGCGCACAGATACGCAGTATTTT. Its translation is CASSEMGGRTDTQYF.

This clonotype showed up just a few times. V gene TRBV4-1 combines with J gene TRBJ2-1; D call uncertain. CDR1 is MGHRA and CDR2 is YSYEKL in the germline V gene. The V end lost 0 bases, the J end lost 2 bases, and 11 bases lay between the germline ends. CDR3 length equals 16 residues. In DNA form, the CDR3 reads TGCGCCAGCAGCCAAGATTGGACGGACGCCTACAATGAGCAGTTCTTC. Its translation: CASSQDWTDAYNEQFF.

In its sample, this clonotype was seen a few times. This sequence joins TRBV7-6 and TRBJ2-7; 8 bases line up with TRBD2. The germline V gene encodes CDR1 SGHVS and CDR2 FNYEAQ. The CDR3 has 16 amino acids. The ends lost 2 bases at V and 5 bases at J; junction bases unmatched: 11. CDR3 protein: CASSLLAGGLLDEQYF. In DNA form, the CDR3 reads TGTGCCAGCAGCTTATTGGCGGGGGGCCTCCTAGACGAGCAGTACTTC.

The V call is TRBV7-9, the J call TRBJ1-2; tentative D call: TRBD1 (6 bases). The CDR3 is made up of 17 amino acids. V lost 0 bases and J lost 4, with 18 bases in between. From germline, CDR1 is SEHNR and CDR2 FQNEAQ (reference sequence). CDR3 in amino acids: CASSLASKGGVLYGYTF. The CDR3 bases are TGTGCCAGCAGCTTAGCGAGCAAGGGGGGCGTTCTCTATGGCTACACCTTC.

The chain joins TRBV5-6 to TRBJ2-1; 9 bases agree with TRBD2. Germline V lookup: CDR1 SGHDT, CDR2 YYEEEE. The CDR3 length is 13 residues. The V gene end was trimmed by 0 bases and the J gene end by 11 bases; junction bases not matched to a gene: 3. CDR3 in amino acids: CASSLGLAGKQFF. CDR3 sequence (DNA): TGTGCCAGCAGCTTGGGGCTAGCGGGGAAGCAGTTCTTC.

This clonotype was recorded many times. The chain joins TRBV7-8 to TRBJ1-5; possible D gene TRBD1, 5 bases. Germline loops: CDR1 SGHVS, CDR2 FQNEAQ. Trimming shortened V by 3 bases and J by 4 bases, and 13 bases separated the two germline ends. The length of the CDR3 is 15 residues. DNA of the CDR3: TGTGCCAGCAGCTTGCGACCGGGGCTGAATCAGCCCCAGCATTTT. Protein: CASSLRPGLNQPQHF. The variable domain in full, with the rest retrieved from reference TRBV7-8 and TRBJ1-5, is GAGVSQSPRYKVAKRGQDVALRCDPISGHVSLFWYQQALGQGPEFLTYFQNEAQLDKSGLPSDRFFAERPEGSVSTLKIQRTQQEDSAVYLCASSLRPGLNQPQHFGDGTRLSIL.

This clonotype is a singleton in its sample. This chain links TRBV29-1 with TRBJ2-5; the match to TRBD1 covers 12 bases. The germline gives CDR1 SQVTM, CDR2 ANQGSEA. This CDR3 spans 15 amino acids. J gave up 1 base and V 2 bases, and 2 bases lay outside the gene matches. CDR3 loop: CSVEQGQGAQETQYF. The CDR3 DNA reads TGCAGCGTTGAACAGGGACAGGGGGCCCAAGAGACCCAGTACTTC.

This clonotype was observed a few times. The rearrangement joins TRBV9 to TRBJ2-5; a weak D match, TRBD1 (5 bases). The germline V gene encodes CDR1 SGDLS and CDR2 YYNGEE. CDR3 length: 12 residues. The V end was cut by 2 bases, the J end by 9 bases, with 11 bases between. The CDR3 DNA is TGTGCCAGCAGCGTGGACAAGGGGTCCCAGTACTTC. Its translation: CASSVDKGSQYF.